A selection of T cell receptor beta chains follows, all from one sample in a study of blood T cell repertoires in COVID-19. Sequencing was performed with immunoSEQ multiplex PCR; in TCRdb, only in-frame clones are kept and a portion is missing. The sample lists about 240,000 clones; under 90% were seen once. What was sequenced was PBMCs or T cells enriched from blood (not recorded which). The receptors originated from a woman aged 40-49 years who had been exposed to COVID-19. Each CDR3 is given with its conserved first and last residue. Each record gives: CDR3 DNA, CDR3 protein, V gene, J gene, clone size, D gene. D genes are given only for firm matches. The size of a clone is reported for some rows only, either as once, few or many, or as a class for expanded clones.

TGTGCCAGCAGCCCCCAAGCGGGGTTGCTCCCAGATACGCAGTATTTT	CASSPQAGLLPDTQYF	TRBV7-2	TRBJ2-3	.	TRBD2
TGTGCCAGCAGCTTAGGACAGGGGTTAAGTGGCGCTGAAGCTTTCTTT	CASSLGQGLSGAEAFF	TRBV7-9	TRBJ1-1	.	TRBD1
TGTGCCAGCTCACCATTGGGACAGACCTACGAGCAGTACTTC	CASSPLGQTYEQYF	TRBV18	TRBJ2-7	.	TRBD1
TGTGCCAGCAGCTTGGACTCCTATTCCTCTGGAAACACCATATATTTT	CASSLDSYSSGNTIYF	TRBV5-4	TRBJ1-3	few	.
TGTGCCAGCACTGCGAGCAATCAGCCCCAGCATTTT	CASTASNQPQHF	TRBV6-5	TRBJ1-5	.	.
TGTGCCAGCAGCCCAGGGACCTACAATGAGCAGTTCTTC	CASSPGTYNEQFF	TRBV14	TRBJ2-1	.	.
TGTGCCAGCTCACCACCGGTCGTTGGGGGGACAGACTATGGCTACACCTTC	CASSPPVVGGTDYGYTF	TRBV18	TRBJ1-2	few	TRBD1
TGCGCCAGCAGCCAAGAGCGGGCCCCCAGGGAGACCCAGTACTTC	CASSQERAPRETQYF	TRBV4-1	TRBJ2-5	few	.
TGTGCCAGCAGCGGAAGAACAGGGGGCAATGCAGATACGCAGTATTTT	CASSGRTGGNADTQYF	TRBV9	TRBJ2-3	.	TRBD1
TGTGCCAGCTCACCGGGGGGGGATGAAGCTTTCTTT	CASSPGGDEAFF	TRBV18	TRBJ1-1	.	.
TGTGCCAGCAGCGACGGGACAGGGAATCAGCCCCAGCATTTT	CASSDGTGNQPQHF	TRBV7-2	TRBJ1-5	few	TRBD1
TGCGCCAGCAGCCAAGAACCGGGACAGGGATTGGGGGGCTCCTACGAGCAGTACTTC	CASSQEPGQGLGGSYEQYF	TRBV4-1	TRBJ2-7	.	TRBD1
TGTGCCAGCAGCTCCACAGGGGTGGGAACTTTCTTT	CASSSTGVGTFF	TRBV7-2	TRBJ1-1	.	TRBD1
TGTGCCAGCAGCTTAGGACAGGGATACACCGGGGAGCTGTTTTTT	CASSLGQGYTGELFF	TRBV11-3	TRBJ2-2	.	TRBD1
TGTGCCAGCACGCCAGGACAGAGCTCCTACGAGCAGTACTTC	CASTPGQSSYEQYF	TRBV6-6	TRBJ2-7	once	.
TGTGCCAGCAGCTTAGCGGGACAGGGTCTCTCTGGAAACACCATATATTTT	CASSLAGQGLSGNTIYF	TRBV7-6	TRBJ1-3	many	TRBD1
TGTGCCAGCTCACCATATCCGAATACGGGACTAGCGGGCGGGGAGACCCAGTACTTC	CASSPYPNTGLAGGETQYF	TRBV18	TRBJ2-5	few	TRBD2
TGCGCCAGCAGCCAGACCCTGGGGGGGGAGAACATTCAGTACTTC	CASSQTLGGENIQYF	TRBV4-1	TRBJ2-4	.	TRBD2
TGCGCCAGCAGCTCGCTAGCGGGGGGGCCCAACGAGCAGTACTTC	CASSSLAGGPNEQYF	TRBV5-1	TRBJ2-7	.	TRBD2